These 11 T cell receptor beta chains were all obtained from the same sample, sequenced in a study of lymphopenia after photon versus proton radiotherapy. The method was immunoSEQ multiplex PCR; TCRdb's version includes in-frame clones alone and lacks a portion of them. Of 25,000 to 35,000 clones in the sample, around nine tenths were seen once. Here the sequenced sample was peripheral blood, taken from a patient treated with proton-based radiotherapy. The receptors shown here come from a woman aged 55-69 years with cholangiocarcinoma. Some clones in this sample may be carry-over from other donors' samples.

In its sample, this clone was seen a few times. Its ends do not fully match the called genes, so a read error is possible. The chain has TRBV7-8 and TRBJ1-3, with D perhaps TRBD1 (5 bases). Germline values: CDR1 SGHVS, CDR2 FQNEAQ. This CDR3 contains 14 residues. DNA for the CDR3: TGTGCCAGCAACTTAGACAGTTCGGGAAACACCATATATTTT. It encodes CASNLDSSGNTIYF.

The chain couples TRBV7-8 to TRBJ2-7; 10 bases are shared with TRBD1. The length of the CDR3 is 15 residues. The V and J ends lost 7 bases and 6 bases, in that order; junction bases with no gene match: 12. The germline gives CDR1 SGHVS, CDR2 FQNEAQ. The CDR3 protein is CASNLSRDRGREQYF. CDR3 DNA: TGTGCCAGCAACCTTAGCCGGGACAGGGGTCGCGAGCAGTACTTC.

CDR3 residues: CASSQSFSSGNTIYF. The CDR3 nucleotides read TGTGCCAGCAGCCAATCTTTTAGTTCTGGAAACACCATATATTTT. This chain uses TRBV16 with TRBJ1-3; D gene ambiguous. CDR3 length: 15 residues. In germline, CDR1 is KGHSY, CDR2 FQNENV. Trimming pared 0 bases from V and 1 base from J, leaving 7 bases between.

The chain recombines TRBV7-9 with TRBJ2-3; TRBD2 agrees at 7 bases. Losses at the gene ends were 6 bases for V and 6 bases for J; bases not matched to a gene: 3. This CDR3 has 12 amino acids. Germline CDR1 reads SEHNR; CDR2 reads FQNEAQ (reference sequence). The CDR3, as DNA: TGTGCCAGCAGAACTAGCGCGGATACGCAGTATTTT. Amino acids: CASRTSADTQYF.

V and J are TRBV5-8 and TRBJ1-6; 8 nucleotides line up with TRBD1. Germline V gene data show CDR1 as SGHTS and CDR2 as YDEGEE. Trimming at V came to 4 bases and at J to 5 bases, leaving 8 bases not matched to a gene. The CDR3 is 16 residues long. CDR3 region: CASSPSGTGHNSPLHF. CDR3 coding DNA: TGTGCCAGCAGCCCATCAGGGACAGGACATAATTCACCCCTCCACTTT.

Notes on this clone: At one end, the junction sequence differs from germline, possibly due to a read error. Other DNA sequences from this sample encode an identical CDR3 as well. The chain joins TRBV12-5 to TRBJ1-5, with D tentatively TRBD1 (5 bases). The length of the CDR3 is 15 residues. Germline V gene sequence: CDR1 LGHNT, CDR2 FRNRAP. The CDR3 nucleotides read TGTGCCAGTGGTTTGGGGGGACGGGCAAATCAGCCCCAGCATTTT. Encoded protein: CASGLGGRANQPQHF.

CDR3 sequence: CASSQYKEGTSPLHF. Written as DNA, the CDR3 is TGCGCCAGCAGCCAATATAAGGAGGGTACATCACCCCTCCACTTT. The rearrangement uses TRBV4-1 and TRBJ1-6; D remains unclear. With 2 bases removed from V and 10 bases from J, the gap between germline ends came to 15 bases. The CDR3 runs 15 residues. In germline, CDR1 is MGHRA, CDR2 YSYEKL.

The chain employs TRBV4-1 and TRBJ2-7, with D hard to call. The CDR3 contains 13 residues. The germline V gene has CDR1 MGHRA and CDR2 YSYEKL. The ends were cut back, 1 base at V and 2 bases at J, with 6 bases in the middle. DNA of the CDR3: TGCGCCAGCAGCCAAGGCAGGACCTACGAGCAGTACTTC. Translated, it gives CASSQGRTYEQYF.

The rearrangement links TRBV7-9 to TRBJ1-4; the D is unclear. This CDR3 has 13 residues. The V gene lost 2 bases and the J gene lost 5 bases, with 6 bases spanning the gap. The V gene's germline CDR1 is SEHNR and CDR2 FQNEAQ (reference sequence). The CDR3 here is CASSLSGNEKLFF. The CDR3 DNA reads as TGTGCCAGCAGCTTATCCGGAAATGAAAAACTGTTTTTT.

The rearrangement links TRBV7-2 to TRBJ1-2; 10 bases are a match to TRBD1. This CDR3 has 15 amino acids. Losses at the gene ends were 1 base for V and 4 bases for J; bases not matched to a gene: 3. Germline CDR1 and CDR2: SGHTA and FQGNSA. CDR3 sequence: CASSLEGQGIYGYTF. The CDR3 DNA follows: TGTGCCAGCAGCTTAGAGGGACAGGGGATCTATGGCTACACCTTC.

The rearrangement joins TRBV7-2 to TRBJ2-3; tentative D call: TRBD2 (7 bases). CDR1 and CDR2 from the germline V gene are SGHTA and FQGNSA. The CDR3 is made up of 15 amino acids. The ends were cut back, 5 bases at V and 5 bases at J, with 17 bases in the middle. The CDR3 loop reads CASSLSRGAGDTQYF. The CDR3 bases are TGTGCCAGCAGCCTGAGCCGGGGGGCTGGAGATACGCAGTATTTT.